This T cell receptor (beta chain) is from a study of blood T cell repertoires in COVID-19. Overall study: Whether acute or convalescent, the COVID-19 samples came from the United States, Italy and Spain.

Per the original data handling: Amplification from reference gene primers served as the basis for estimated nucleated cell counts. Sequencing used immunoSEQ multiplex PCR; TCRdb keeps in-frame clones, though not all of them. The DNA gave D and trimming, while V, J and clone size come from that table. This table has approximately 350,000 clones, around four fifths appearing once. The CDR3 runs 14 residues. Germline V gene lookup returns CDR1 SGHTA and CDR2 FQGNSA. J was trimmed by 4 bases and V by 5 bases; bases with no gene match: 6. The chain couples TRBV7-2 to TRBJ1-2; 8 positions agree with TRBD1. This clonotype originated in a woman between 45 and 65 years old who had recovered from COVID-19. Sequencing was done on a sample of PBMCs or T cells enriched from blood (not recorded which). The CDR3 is CASSIGQGIYGYTF. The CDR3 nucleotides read TGTGCCAGCAGCATTGGACAGGGAATCTATGGCTACACCTTC.